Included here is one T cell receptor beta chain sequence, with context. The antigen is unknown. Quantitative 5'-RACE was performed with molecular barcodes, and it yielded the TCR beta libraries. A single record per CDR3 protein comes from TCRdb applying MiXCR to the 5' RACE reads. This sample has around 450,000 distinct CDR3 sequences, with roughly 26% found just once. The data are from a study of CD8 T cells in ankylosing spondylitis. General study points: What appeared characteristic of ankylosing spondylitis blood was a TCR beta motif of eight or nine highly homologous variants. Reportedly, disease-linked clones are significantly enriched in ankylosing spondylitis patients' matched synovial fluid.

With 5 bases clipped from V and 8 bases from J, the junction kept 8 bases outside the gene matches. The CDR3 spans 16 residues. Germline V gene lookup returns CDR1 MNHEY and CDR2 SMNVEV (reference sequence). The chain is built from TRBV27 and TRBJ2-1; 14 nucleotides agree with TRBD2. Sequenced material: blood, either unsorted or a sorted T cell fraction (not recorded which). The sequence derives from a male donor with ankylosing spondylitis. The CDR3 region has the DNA TGTGCCAGCAGTCGGTTGACTAGCGGGAGGGCCCATGAGCAGTTCTTC. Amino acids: CASSRLTSGRAHEQFF.